A single sample gave rise to the 13 T cell receptor beta chains below, sequenced in a study of molecular identifiers for immune sequencing clone quantification. TCRdb re-analysed the PCR reads in MiXCR, keeping a single row per CDR3 protein. Of some 650,000 distinct CDR3 sequences listed, roughly 21% were seen once; the top ten hold 0.75% to 0.95%. Source material: naive CD8+ T cells from blood, with Jurkat cell RNA spiked in. The subset is: FACS-sorted CD8+CD4-CCR7+CD45RA+ naive T cells. These TCRs come from a human donor in good health. Some libraries in this study had Jurkat cell RNA spiked in.

The chain is built from TRBV30 and TRBJ1-1, with a tentative D call TRBD1 (5 bases). CDR1 and CDR2 (germline): GTSNPN, SVGIG (reference sequence). This CDR3 is 11 amino acids long. Trimming removed 5 bases from V and 6 bases from J, with 10 bases in between. CDR3 nucleotide sequence: TGTGCCTGGTCCCAGGGTCCTGAAGCTTTCTTT. It specifies CAWSQGPEAFF.

At least ten counts were recorded for this clonotype. The chain carries TRBV5-8 and TRBJ2-5; TRBD2 matches 13 bases. With V trimmed by 2 bases and J by 6 bases, 4 bases remained unmatched. CDR1 is SGHTS and CDR2 is YDEGEE in the germline V gene. This CDR3 is 15 amino acids long. The CDR3 DNA follows: TGTGCCAGCAGCTTACTAGCGGGAGGGCCGAAGACCCAGTACTTC. Its translation is CASSLLAGGPKTQYF.

This clonotype came up once. The rearrangement links TRBV11-3 to TRBJ2-3; D is uncertain. In germline, CDR1 is SGHNT, CDR2 YENEEA. V shed 2 bases and J shed 5 bases, with 14 bases lying between them. The length of the CDR3 is 15 residues. The CDR3 DNA reads as TGTGCCAGCAGCTTACCGGGCAGGATAGAAGATACGCAGTATTTT. Residues: CASSLPGRIEDTQYF.

This clonotype came up many times. The chain links TRBV28 to TRBJ1-1; D possibly corresponds to TRBD1 (5 bases). This CDR3 is built from 14 residues. Trimming pared 4 bases from V and 5 bases from J, leaving 14 bases between. CDR1 and CDR2 from the germline V gene are MDHEN and SYDVKM. Here the CDR3 DNA reads TGTGCCAGCAGTTCCTACAGACAGTCGACTGAAGCTTTCTTT. Amino acid sequence: CASSSYRQSTEAFF.

This clonotype was counted many times. This chain joins TRBV4-1 and TRBJ1-1; 9 bases map to TRBD1. Germline loops: CDR1 MGHRA, CDR2 YSYEKL. The V gene end was trimmed by 4 bases and the J gene end by 1 base; junction bases not matched to a gene: 4. This CDR3 spans 15 amino acids. As DNA, the CDR3 is TGCGCCAGCAGCCCATGGACAGGGGAGAACACTGAAGCTTTCTTT. Its protein product is CASSPWTGENTEAFF.

This clonotype was recorded at least ten times. V and J are TRBV5-1 and TRBJ2-5, with no clear D. Germline V gene lookup returns CDR1 SGHRS and CDR2 YFSETQ. Trimming stripped 2 bases from V and 2 bases from J, with 10 bases between. This CDR3 comprises 14 residues. The CDR3 DNA is TGCGCCAGCAGCTTATACCGGCCGCAAGAGACCCAGTACTTC. Its translation: CASSLYRPQETQYF.

This clonotype occurred a few times. The V call is TRBV29-1, the J call TRBJ2-2, with 8 bases fitting TRBD1. The V gene end was trimmed by 1 base and the J gene end by 7 bases; junction bases not matched to a gene: 8. This CDR3 contains 15 residues. Germline loops: CDR1 SQVTM, CDR2 ANQGSEA. The CDR3 DNA is TGCAGCGTTGAAGCGGAGGACAGGGTTGGCGGGGAGCTGTTTTTT. Its protein is CSVEAEDRVGGELFF.

The CDR3 protein is CASSLRPSGSMDTGELFF. In DNA, the CDR3 is TGTGCCAGCAGTTTAAGGCCTAGCGGGAGTATGGACACCGGGGAGCTGTTTTTT. The rearrangement joins TRBV27 to TRBJ2-2; TRBD2 aligns across 10 bases. The CDR3 length is 18 residues. CDR1 is MNHEY, CDR2 SMNVEV, per germline (reference sequence). V shed 2 bases, J shed 3 bases, and the junction held 9 bases outside the gene matches.

This clonotype appeared many times. One end of the junction is discordant with germline, which a read error may explain. The chain carries TRBV4-1 and TRBJ2-7, with 10 bases aligning to TRBD2. The germline V gene encodes CDR1 MGHRA and CDR2 YSYEKL. The CDR3 is 14 amino acids. The chain's CDR3 is CASSPRTSGYEQYF. The DNA of the CDR3 is TGTGCCAGCAGTCCACGGACTAGCGGCTACGAGCAGTACTTC.

In this sample, this clonotype turned up many times. This CDR3 is CASSLGPGGSSYNSPLHF. The CDR3 nucleotides are TGTGCCAGCAGCCTTGGCCCAGGGGGAAGCTCCTATAATTCACCCCTCCACTTT. The J gene is TRBJ1-6, the V gene TRBV7-9, with TRBD1 matching 7 bases. The germline gives CDR1 SEHNR, CDR2 FQNEAQ (reference sequence). This CDR3 has 18 amino acids. Unmatched junction bases numbered 10, after V lost 5 bases and J lost 0 bases.

This clonotype showed up many times. The CDR3 region has the DNA TGTGCCAGCAGCAGACAATCGACAGGGCCCTACGAGCAGTACTTC. Encoded protein: CASSRQSTGPYEQYF. The chain has TRBV9 and TRBJ2-7; 7 bases line up with TRBD1. CDR1 and CDR2 from the germline V gene are SGDLS and YYNGEE. The CDR3 runs to 15 residues. The ends lost 4 bases at V and 2 bases at J; junction bases unmatched: 9. The full variable domain, rest sourced from reference TRBV9 and TRBJ2-7, is DSGVTQTPKHLITATGQRVTLRCSPRSGDLSVYWYQQSLDQGLQFLIQYYNGEERAKGNILERFSAQQFPDLHSELNLSSLELGDSALYFCASSRQSTGPYEQYFGPGTRLTVT.

In this sample, this clonotype turned up many times. The V and J genes are TRBV5-1 and TRBJ2-3; D unresolved. Germline assignment: CDR1 SGHRS and CDR2 YFSETQ. V dropped 3 bases and J dropped 0 bases, with 8 bases sitting between them. The CDR3 has 14 amino acids. This CDR3 reads CASSSDPSTDTQYF. The DNA of the CDR3 is TGCGCCAGCAGCTCCGACCCTAGCACAGATACGCAGTATTTT.

Worth noting for this clonotype: With a much larger clone just one base away, this may be a read error. The chain couples TRBV4-1 to TRBJ1-2, with 11 nucleotides matching TRBD1. The CDR3 has 19 residues. Germline V lookup: CDR1 MGHRA, CDR2 YSYEKL. This CDR3 is CASSQYPDRGQNGNYSYTF. The DNA for the CDR3 is TGCGCCAGCAGCCAATATCCGGACAGGGGGCAAAATGGAAACTATAGCTACACCTTC.